This TCR beta chain was obtained from a study of blood T cell repertoires in COVID-19. The repertoire was sequenced with immunoSEQ multiplex PCR; TCRdb's copy has only in-frame clones and lacks some. The sample has 250,000 to 400,000 clones, about 90% seen once. CDR3 length: 19 residues. The chain recombines TRBV21-1 with TRBJ2-5; no DNA check was done on the table's D call, TRBD2. TRBV21-1 is recorded as a pseudogene. The specimen was peripheral blood. The sequence was collected from a woman in her 30s with COVID-19, enrolled during active disease. CDR3 amino acids: CASSESGGLAGGPRETQYF. The CDR3 DNA reads TGTGCCAGCAGCGAAAGCGGGGGACTAGCGGGAGGGCCTCGAGAGACCCAGTACTTC.